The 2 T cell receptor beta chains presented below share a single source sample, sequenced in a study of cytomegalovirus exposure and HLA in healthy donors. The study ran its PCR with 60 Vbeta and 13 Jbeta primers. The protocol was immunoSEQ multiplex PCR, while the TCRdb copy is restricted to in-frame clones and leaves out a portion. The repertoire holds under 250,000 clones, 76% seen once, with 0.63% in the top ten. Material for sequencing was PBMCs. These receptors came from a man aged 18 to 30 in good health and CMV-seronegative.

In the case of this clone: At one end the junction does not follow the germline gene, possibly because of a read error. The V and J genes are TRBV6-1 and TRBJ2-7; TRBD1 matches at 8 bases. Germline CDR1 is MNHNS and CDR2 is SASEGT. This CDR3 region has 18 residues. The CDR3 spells CASGEPLSRTVTGGEQYF. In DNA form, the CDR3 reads TGTGCCAGCGGTGAACCACTTAGCCGGACAGTAACAGGGGGCGAGCAGTACTTC.

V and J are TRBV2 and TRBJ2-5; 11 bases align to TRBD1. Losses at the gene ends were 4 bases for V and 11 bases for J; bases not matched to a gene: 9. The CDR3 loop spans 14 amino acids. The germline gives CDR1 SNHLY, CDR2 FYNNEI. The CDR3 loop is CASSGNRDRGEQYF. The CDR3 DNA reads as TGTGCCAGCAGTGGAAACCGGGACAGGGGGGAGCAGTACTTC.